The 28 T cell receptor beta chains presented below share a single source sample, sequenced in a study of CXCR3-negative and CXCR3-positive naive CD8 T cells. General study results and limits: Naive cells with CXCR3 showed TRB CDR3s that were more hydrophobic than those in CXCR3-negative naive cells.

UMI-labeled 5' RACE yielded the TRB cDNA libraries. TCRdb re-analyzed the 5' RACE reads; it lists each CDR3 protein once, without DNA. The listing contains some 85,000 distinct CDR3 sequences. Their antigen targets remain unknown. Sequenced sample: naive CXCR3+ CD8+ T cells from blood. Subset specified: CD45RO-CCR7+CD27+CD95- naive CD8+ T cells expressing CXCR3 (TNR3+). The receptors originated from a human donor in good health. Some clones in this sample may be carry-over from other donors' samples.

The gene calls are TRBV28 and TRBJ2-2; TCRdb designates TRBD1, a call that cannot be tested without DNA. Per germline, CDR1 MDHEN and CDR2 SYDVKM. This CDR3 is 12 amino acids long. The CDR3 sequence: CASHTQGGELFF.

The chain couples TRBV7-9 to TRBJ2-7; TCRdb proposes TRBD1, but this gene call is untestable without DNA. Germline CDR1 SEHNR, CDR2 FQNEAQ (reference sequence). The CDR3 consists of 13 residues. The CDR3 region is CASSFPGLYEQYF.

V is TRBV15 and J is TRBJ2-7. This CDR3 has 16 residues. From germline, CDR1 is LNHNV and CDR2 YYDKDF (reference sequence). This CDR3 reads CATSRDLAKTLYEQYF.

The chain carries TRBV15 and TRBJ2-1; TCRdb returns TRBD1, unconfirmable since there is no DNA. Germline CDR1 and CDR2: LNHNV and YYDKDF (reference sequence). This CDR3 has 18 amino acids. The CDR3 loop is CATSPASRGGGVLNEQFF.

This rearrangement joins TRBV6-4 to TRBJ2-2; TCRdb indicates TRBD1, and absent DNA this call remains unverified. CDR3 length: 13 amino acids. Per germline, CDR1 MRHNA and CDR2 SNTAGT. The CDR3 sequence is CASRLGGTGELFF.

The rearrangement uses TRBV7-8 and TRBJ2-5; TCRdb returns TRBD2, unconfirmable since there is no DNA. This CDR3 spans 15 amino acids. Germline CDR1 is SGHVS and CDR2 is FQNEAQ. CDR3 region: CASSSVAGGSETQYF.

The CDR3 here is CASQGAVNQPQHF. The V call is TRBV27, the J call TRBJ1-5; the D call from TCRdb, TRBD1, cannot be confirmed without DNA. The germline gives CDR1 MNHEY, CDR2 SMNVEV (reference sequence). The CDR3 runs to 13 residues.

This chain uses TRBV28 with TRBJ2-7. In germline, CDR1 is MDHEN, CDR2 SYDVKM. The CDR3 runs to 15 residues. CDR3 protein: CASSLAGVFSYEQYF.

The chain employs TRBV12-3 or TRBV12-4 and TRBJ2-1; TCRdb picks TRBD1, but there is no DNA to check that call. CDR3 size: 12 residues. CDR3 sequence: CASMGQGVLQFF.

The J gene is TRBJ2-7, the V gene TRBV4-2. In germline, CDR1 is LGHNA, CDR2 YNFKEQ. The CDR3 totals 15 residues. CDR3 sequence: CASSQEARGSDEQYF.

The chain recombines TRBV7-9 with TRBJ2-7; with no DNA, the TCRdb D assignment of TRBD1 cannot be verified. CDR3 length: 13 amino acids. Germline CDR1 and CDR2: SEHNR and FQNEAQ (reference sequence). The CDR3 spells CASSQGGLYEQYF.

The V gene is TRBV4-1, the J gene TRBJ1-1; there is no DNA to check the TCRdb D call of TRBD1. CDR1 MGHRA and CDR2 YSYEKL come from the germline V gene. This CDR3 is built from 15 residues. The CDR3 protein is CASSREAGRNTEAFF.

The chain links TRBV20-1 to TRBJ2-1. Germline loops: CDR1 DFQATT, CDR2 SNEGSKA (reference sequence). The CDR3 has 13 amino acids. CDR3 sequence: CSARWESYNEQFF.

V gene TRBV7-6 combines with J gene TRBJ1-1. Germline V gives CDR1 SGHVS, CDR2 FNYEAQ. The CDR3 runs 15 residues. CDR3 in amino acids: CASSSAPRQNTEAFF.

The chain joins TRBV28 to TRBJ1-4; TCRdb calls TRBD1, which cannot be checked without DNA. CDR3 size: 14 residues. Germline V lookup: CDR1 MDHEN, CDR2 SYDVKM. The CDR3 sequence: CASSRQGLYEKLFF.

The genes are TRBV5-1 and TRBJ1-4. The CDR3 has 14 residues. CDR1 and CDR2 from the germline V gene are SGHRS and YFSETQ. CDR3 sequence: CASSFEEEDEKLFF.

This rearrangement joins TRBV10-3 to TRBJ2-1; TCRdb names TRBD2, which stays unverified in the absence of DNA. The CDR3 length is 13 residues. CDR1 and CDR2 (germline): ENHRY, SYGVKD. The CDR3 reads CAIKREVNNEQFF.

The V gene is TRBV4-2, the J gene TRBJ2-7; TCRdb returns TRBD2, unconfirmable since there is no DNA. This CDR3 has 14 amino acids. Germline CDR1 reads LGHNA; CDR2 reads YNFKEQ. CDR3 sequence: CASSLPGLPYEQYF.

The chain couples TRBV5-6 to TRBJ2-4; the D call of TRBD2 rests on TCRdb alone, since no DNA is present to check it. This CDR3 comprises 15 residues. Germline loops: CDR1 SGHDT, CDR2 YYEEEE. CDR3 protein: CASSPGLAARDIQYF.

The CDR3 here is CASSLGQLEQFF. V is TRBV7-9 and J is TRBJ2-1. CDR3 length: 12 amino acids. Germline assignment: CDR1 SEHNR and CDR2 FQNEAQ (reference sequence).

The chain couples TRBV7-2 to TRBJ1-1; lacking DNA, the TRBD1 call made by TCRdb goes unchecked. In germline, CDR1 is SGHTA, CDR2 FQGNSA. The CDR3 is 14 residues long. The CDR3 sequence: CASSLEGGDTEAFF.

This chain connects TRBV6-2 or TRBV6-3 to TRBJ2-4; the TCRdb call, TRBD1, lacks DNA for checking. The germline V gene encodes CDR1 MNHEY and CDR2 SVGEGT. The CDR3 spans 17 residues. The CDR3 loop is CASRAEGGTLAKNIQYF.

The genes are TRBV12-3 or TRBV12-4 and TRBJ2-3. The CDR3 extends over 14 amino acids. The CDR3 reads CASSLAGRTDTQYF.

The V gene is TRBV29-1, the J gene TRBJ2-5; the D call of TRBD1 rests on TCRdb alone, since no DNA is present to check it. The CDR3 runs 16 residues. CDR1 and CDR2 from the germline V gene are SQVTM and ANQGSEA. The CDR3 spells CSVEDGGARRSETQYF. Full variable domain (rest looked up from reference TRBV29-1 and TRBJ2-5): SAVISQKPSRDICQRGTSLTIQCQVDSQVTMMFWYRQQPGQSLTLIATANQGSEATYESGFVIDKFPISRPNLTFSTLTVSNMSPEDSSIYLCSVEDGGARRSETQYFGPGTRLLVL.

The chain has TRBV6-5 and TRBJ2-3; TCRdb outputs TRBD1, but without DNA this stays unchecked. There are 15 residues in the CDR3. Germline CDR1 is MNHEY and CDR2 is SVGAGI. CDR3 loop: CASSYGGRDTDTQYF.

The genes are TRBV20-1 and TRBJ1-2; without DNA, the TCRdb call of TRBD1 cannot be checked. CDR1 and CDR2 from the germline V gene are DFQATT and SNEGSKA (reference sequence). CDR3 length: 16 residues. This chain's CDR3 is CSARDHITGTGYGYTF.

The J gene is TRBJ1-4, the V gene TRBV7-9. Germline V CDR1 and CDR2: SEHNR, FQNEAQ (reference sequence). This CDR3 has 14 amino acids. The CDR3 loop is CASSFQGTNEKLFF.

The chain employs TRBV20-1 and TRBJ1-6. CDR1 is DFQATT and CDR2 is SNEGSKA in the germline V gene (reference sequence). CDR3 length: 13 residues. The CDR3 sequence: CSALGSYNSPLHF.